The 6 T cell receptor beta chains below were found in one sample sequenced in a study of vaccination and CD4 T cells after COVID-19. These TCRs' antigens remain unknown. Treatment noted: roughly 11-day PBMC culture with coronavirus spike peptide pools or control peptides (ViraFEST assay). With the Oncomine TCR Beta short-read assay, DNA from cultured CD4+ T cells was sequenced. TCRdb itself ran the PCR reads through MiXCR, one entry per CDR3 protein. The sample has about 10,000 distinct CDR3 sequences, approximately 59% seen once. The specimen sequenced was CD4+ T cells from blood, cultured in vitro. These receptors originate from a human donor who had recovered from COVID-19.

This clonotype was observed once. The gene calls are TRBV7-8 and TRBJ2-3, with D tentatively TRBD2 (6 bases). The CDR3 has 12 residues. Germline assignment: CDR1 SGHVS and CDR2 FQNEAQ. V dropped 5 bases and J dropped 6 bases, with 9 bases sitting between them. The CDR3 spells CASSPGVDTQYF. The CDR3 DNA sequence: TGTGCCAGCAGCCCGGGGGTCGATACGCAGTATTTT.

The chain joins TRBV20-1 to TRBJ2-7; a possible D gene is TRBD1 (5 bases). The CDR3 is made up of 12 amino acids. Germline CDR1 DFQATT, CDR2 SNEGSKA (reference sequence). V was trimmed by 3 bases and J by 1 base, leaving 7 bases between them. Written as DNA, the CDR3 is TGCAGTGCTAGGGACAATTCCTACGAGCAGTACTTC. The encoded protein is CSARDNSYEQYF.

V gene TRBV12-3 or TRBV12-4 combines with J gene TRBJ2-3; 8 nucleotides match TRBD2. This CDR3 region has 13 residues. Trimming at V came to 1 base and at J to 7 bases, leaving 1 base not matched to a gene. The CDR3 coding sequence is TGTGCCAGCAGTTTAGTAGCGGGGAATACGCAGTATTTT. This gives the protein CASSLVAGNTQYF.

Only one count was recorded for this clonotype. The gene calls are TRBV12-5 and TRBJ2-7; possibly TRBD2 for D (6 bases). Germline V CDR1 and CDR2: LGHNT, FRNRAP. Trimming pared 7 bases from V and 0 bases from J, leaving 13 bases between. The CDR3 has 14 amino acids. CDR3 in DNA: TGTGCTAGTGCCCAGGGACTCGGCTCCTACGAGCAGTACTTC. Translation gives CASAQGLGSYEQYF. Full variable domain (missing parts from reference TRBV12-5 and TRBJ2-7): DARVTQTPRHKVTEMGQEVTMRCQPILGHNTVFWYRQTMMQGLELLAYFRNRAPLDDSGMPKDRFSAEMPDATLATLKIQPSEPRDSAVYFCASAQGLGSYEQYFGPGTRLTVT.

The chain uses TRBV25-1 and TRBJ1-5, with TRBD1 as a possible D gene (5 bases). The CDR3 loop spans 15 amino acids. CDR1 MGHDK and CDR2 SYGVNS come from the germline V gene. The ends were cut back, 4 bases at V and 4 bases at J, with 14 bases in the middle. The CDR3 region is CASSVGGEHNQPQHF. CDR3 sequence (DNA): TGTGCCAGCAGTGTTGGGGGGGAACATAATCAGCCCCAGCATTTT.

This chain links TRBV4-3 with TRBJ1-2, with a possible D match to TRBD1 (6 bases). The CDR3 sequence is 13 residues long. V was trimmed by 6 bases and J by 6 bases, leaving 14 bases between them. The germline V gene has CDR1 LGHNA and CDR2 YSLEER. CDR3 nucleotide sequence: TGCGCCAGCAGTCCGACAGGAGAGGATGGCTACACCTTC. It encodes CASSPTGEDGYTF.